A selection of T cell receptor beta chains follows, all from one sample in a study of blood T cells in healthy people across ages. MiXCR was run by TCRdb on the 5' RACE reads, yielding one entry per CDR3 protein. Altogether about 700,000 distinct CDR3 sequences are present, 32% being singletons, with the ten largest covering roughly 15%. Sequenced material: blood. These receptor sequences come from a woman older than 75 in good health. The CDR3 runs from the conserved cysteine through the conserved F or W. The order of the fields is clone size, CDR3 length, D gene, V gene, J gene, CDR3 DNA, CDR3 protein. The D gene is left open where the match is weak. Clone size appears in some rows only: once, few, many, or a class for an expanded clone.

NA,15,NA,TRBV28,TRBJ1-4,TGTGCCAGCAGTGCCTCACGGGGGCGTAATGAAAAACTGTTTTTT,CASSASRGRNEKLFF
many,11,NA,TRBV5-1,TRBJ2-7,TGCGCCAGCAGCTATGACTACGAGCAGTACTTC,CASSYDYEQYF
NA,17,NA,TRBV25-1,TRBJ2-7,TGTGCCAGCAGTGAACGGACGGAACTTTCGGCCTCCTACGAGCAGTACTTC,CASSERTELSASYEQYF
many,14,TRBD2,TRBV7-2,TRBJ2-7,TGTGCCAGCAGCTTAGACTGGCGGGGGAAGGACCAGTACTTC,CASSLDWRGKDQYF
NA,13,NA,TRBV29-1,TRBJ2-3,TGCAGCGTTGATTTACTAGCTGAAGATACGCAGTATTTT,CSVDLLAEDTQYF
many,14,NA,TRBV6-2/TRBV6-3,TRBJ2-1,TGTGCCAGCAACGGGAAGAGCTCCTACAATGAGCAGTTCTTC,CASNGKSSYNEQFF
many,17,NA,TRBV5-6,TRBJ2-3,TGTGCCAGCAGCAGACTTACGCAGGGGCTCAGGGCAGATACGCAGTATTTT,CASSRLTQGLRADTQYF
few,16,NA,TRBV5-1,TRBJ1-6,TGCGCCAGCAGCTTGGCCGGGAGTAGGTTCAATTCACCCCTCCACTTT,CASSLAGSRFNSPLHF
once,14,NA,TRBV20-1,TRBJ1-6,TGCAGTGCTAGAGATCTCCAGGGGATTTCACCCCTCCACTTT,CSARDLQGISPLHF
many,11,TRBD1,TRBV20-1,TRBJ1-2,TGCTGGAAACAGGGGGCGCACGGCTACACCTTC,CWKQGAHGYTF
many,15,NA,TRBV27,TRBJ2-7,TGTGCCAGCAGTTTAACTCCCACAGAAACCTACGAGCAGTACTTC,CASSLTPTETYEQYF
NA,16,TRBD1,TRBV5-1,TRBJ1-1,TGCGCCAGCAGCCCCAGGATCGGGACAGGGATCCCTGAAGCTTTCTTT,CASSPRIGTGIPEAFF
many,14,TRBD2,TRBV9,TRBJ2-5,TGTGCCAGCAGCGGGTTCGGGACTAGCAGGACCCAGTACTTC,CASSGFGTSRTQYF
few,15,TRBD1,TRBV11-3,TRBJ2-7,TGTGCCAGCAGCTCGGGACAGGGCTCCTACAATGAGCAGTACTTC,CASSSGQGSYNEQYF
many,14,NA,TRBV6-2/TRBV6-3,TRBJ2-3,TGTGCCAGCAAGAGCGTAACAAGGACAGATACGCAGTATTTT,CASKSVTRTDTQYF
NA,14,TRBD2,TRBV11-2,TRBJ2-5,TGTGCCAGCAGCAAAGGACTAGCGGTAGAGACCCAGTACTTC,CASSKGLAVETQYF
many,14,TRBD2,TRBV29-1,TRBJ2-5,TGCAGCGTTGCCAAAGCGGGGGGGCCAGAGACCCAGTACTTC,CSVAKAGGPETQYF
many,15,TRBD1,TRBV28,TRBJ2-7,TGTGCCAGCAGTTTAACCGGGACAGGGATCCTCGAGCAGTACTTC,CASSLTGTGILEQYF
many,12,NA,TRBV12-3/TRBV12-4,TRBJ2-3,TGTGCCAGCAGTCTAGAGACCGCGCCGCAGTATTTT,CASSLETAPQYF